One and the same sample provided the 29 T cell receptor beta chains below, sequenced in a study of control samples from healthy donors and cancer patients. The assay was immunoSEQ multiplex PCR, and TCRdb's table has in-frame clones only and misses some. Of over 100,000 clones listed, around nine tenths are singletons. Input material: blood. The receptors shown here come from a man aged 45-65 years in good health.

The chain has TRBV28 and TRBJ1-4; D unclear. Trimming shortened V by 6 bases and J by 0 bases, and 14 bases separated the two germline ends. The CDR3 covers 16 residues. CDR1 and CDR2 (germline): MDHEN, SYDVKM. CDR3 nucleotide sequence: TGTGCCAGCAGCTTGCCCGGAGGTGCAACTAATGAAAAACTGTTTTTT. This sequence encodes CASSLPGGATNEKLFF. The full variable domain, in which reference TRBV28 and TRBJ1-4 provide the parts outside the CDR3, is DVKVTQSSRYLVKRTGEKVFLECVQDMDHENMFWYRQDPGLGLRLIYFSYDVKMKEKGDIPEGYSVSREKKERFSLILESASTNQTSMYLCASSLPGGATNEKLFFGSGTQLSVL.

The chain has TRBV9 and TRBJ1-2; D perhaps matches TRBD1 (5 bases). V gave up 5 bases and J gave up 6 bases, with 11 bases separating them. Germline V lookup: CDR1 SGDLS, CDR2 YYNGEE. This CDR3 comprises 12 residues. The CDR3 DNA follows: TGTGCCAGCAGGGGTGGGACGGATGGCTACACCTTC. This translates into CASRGGTDGYTF.

This chain uses TRBV27 with TRBJ2-1; 9 bases align to TRBD2. The CDR3 is 16 amino acids. V shed 4 bases, J shed 9 bases, and the junction held 13 bases outside the gene matches. In germline, CDR1 is MNHEY, CDR2 SMNVEV (reference sequence). The CDR3 region is CASSSHAGGPSSEQFF. The CDR3 DNA reads as TGTGCCAGCAGTTCCCACGCGGGGGGGCCCAGCAGTGAGCAGTTCTTC.

The rearrangement uses TRBV7-9 and TRBJ2-3; TRBD2 agrees at 12 bases. Germline CDR1 SEHNR, CDR2 FQNEAQ (reference sequence). This CDR3 has 21 residues. The trim removed 7 bases at V and 1 base at J, leaving 21 bases unmatched. The CDR3 spells CASTLAALAGGLGGGTDTQYF. The DNA for the CDR3 is TGTGCCAGCACCCTAGCAGCCCTAGCGGGGGGGCTGGGCGGTGGCACAGATACGCAGTATTTT. Based on the CDR3 plus reference TRBV7-9 and TRBJ2-3, the full variable domain is DTGVSQNPRHKITKRGQNVTFRCDPISEHNRLYWYRQTLGQGPEFLTYFQNEAQLEKSRLLSDRFSAERPKGSFSTLEIQRTEQGDSAMYLCASTLAALAGGLGGGTDTQYFGPGTRLTVL.

V gene TRBV28 combines with J gene TRBJ2-7, with D hard to call. The germline V and J ends were trimmed by 6 bases and 6 bases, with 15 bases remaining between them. Germline CDR1 MDHEN, CDR2 SYDVKM. The CDR3 spans 13 residues. Written as DNA, the CDR3 is TGTGCCAGCAGGCGAACATCTGTTCCCGAGCAGTACTTC. Its protein product is CASRRTSVPEQYF.

The V and J genes are TRBV5-6 and TRBJ1-2, with a tentative D call TRBD1 (5 bases). CDR1 is SGHDT, CDR2 YYEEEE, per germline. This CDR3 contains 11 residues. V was shortened by 0 bases and J by 8 bases, with 5 bases between the two germline ends. CDR3 nucleotide sequence: TGTGCCAGCAGCTTGGGACAGGGCTACACCTTC. Translation gives CASSLGQGYTF.

The chain recombines TRBV5-6 with TRBJ2-7; D is perhaps TRBD1 (5 bases). From germline, CDR1 is SGHDT and CDR2 YYEEEE. The CDR3 has 14 residues. The V end lost 0 bases, the J end lost 7 bases, and 14 bases lay between the germline ends. CDR3 loop: CASSLAGYLSEQYF. Written as DNA, the CDR3 is TGTGCCAGCAGCTTGGCAGGGTACCTATCGGAGCAGTACTTC.

This rearrangement joins TRBV6-5 to TRBJ1-2; tentatively, D is TRBD1 (5 bases). Germline values: CDR1 MNHEY, CDR2 SVGAGI. Trimming stripped 5 bases from V and 8 bases from J, with 15 bases between. This CDR3 has 13 amino acids. The DNA of the CDR3 is TGTGCCAGCAGTCTCGGGGGGGTTATCGGCTACACCTTC. This sequence encodes CASSLGGVIGYTF.

This chain connects TRBV10-1 to TRBJ2-7; D remains ambiguous. The ends were cut back, 3 bases at V and 3 bases at J, with 6 bases in the middle. This CDR3 is built from 12 residues. Germline V gene sequence: CDR1 WNHNN, CDR2 SYGVQD (reference sequence). The CDR3 protein is CASSDPGYEQYF. CDR3 DNA sequence: TGCGCCAGCAGTGACCCAGGCTACGAGCAGTACTTC.

This chain connects TRBV5-4 to TRBJ2-1, with D possibly matching TRBD2 (6 bases). Germline V gene sequence: CDR1 SGHNT, CDR2 YYREEE (reference sequence). V dropped 4 bases and J dropped 3 bases, with 26 bases sitting between them. The CDR3 totals 19 residues. The CDR3 is CASSRDGRLGGEGYNEQFF. DNA for the CDR3: TGTGCCAGCAGCCGGGACGGTAGACTAGGCGGGGAAGGCTACAATGAGCAGTTCTTC.

The gene calls are TRBV2 and TRBJ2-7; the D is unclear. V was cut by 6 bases and J by 7 bases, with 16 bases left in between. The V gene's germline CDR1 is SNHLY and CDR2 FYNNEI. The CDR3 contains 13 residues. CDR3 residues: CASRADGLLEQYF. The CDR3 bases are TGTGCCAGCAGGGCGGACGGGTTATTAGAGCAGTACTTC.

The CDR3 loop reads CASSPQLWGVSRETQYF. CDR3 in DNA: TGTGCCAGCAGCCCTCAGTTATGGGGGGTAAGTCGAGAGACCCAGTACTTC. The chain joins TRBV7-9 to TRBJ2-5, with D perhaps TRBD2 (6 bases). The V and J ends lost 5 bases and 4 bases respectively, with 23 bases between them. This CDR3 spans 17 amino acids. Germline CDR1 is SEHNR and CDR2 is FQNEAQ (reference sequence). The entire variable domain, with the rest obtained from reference TRBV7-9 and TRBJ2-5, is as follows: DTGVSQNPRHKITKRGQNVTFRCDPISEHNRLYWYRQTLGQGPEFLTYFQNEAQLEKSRLLSDRFSAERPKGSFSTLEIQRTEQGDSAMYLCASSPQLWGVSRETQYFGPGTRLLVL.

The chain is built from TRBV19 and TRBJ2-1; possibly TRBD2 for D (6 bases). The CDR3 is made up of 16 amino acids. The germline gives CDR1 LNHDA, CDR2 SQIVND (reference sequence). Trimming took 1 base from V and 4 from J, leaving 14 bases between them. CDR3 loop: CASSIGGRPLYNEQFF. CDR3 coding DNA: TGTGCCAGTAGTATAGGAGGGAGGCCCCTTTACAATGAGCAGTTCTTC.

The chain carries TRBV2 and TRBJ1-2, with D possibly being TRBD1 (6 bases). The CDR3 contains 11 residues. In germline, CDR1 is SNHLY, CDR2 FYNNEI. V lost 6 bases and J 8 bases, leaving 10 bases between the germline ends. The chain's CDR3 is CASSDRIGYTF. The CDR3 nucleotides read TGTGCCAGCAGCGACAGGATCGGCTACACCTTC.

This clone appeared a single time. V and J are TRBV11-2 and TRBJ2-7, with D possibly matching TRBD1 (6 bases). Germline V CDR1 and CDR2: SGHAT, FQNNGV. The CDR3 runs to 15 residues. The V gene lost 3 bases and the J gene lost 3 bases, with 15 bases spanning the gap. In DNA form, the CDR3 reads TGTGCCAGCAGCTTGGGACCCAGGGGCGACTACGAGCAGTACTTC. Amino acid sequence: CASSLGPRGDYEQYF.

This clone was observed a few times. This chain uses TRBV28 with TRBJ1-5, with 7 positions matching TRBD1. There are 11 residues in the CDR3. V was pared by 9 bases and J by 7 bases, with 3 bases of the junction left unmatched. Germline CDR1 and CDR2: MDHEN and SYDVKM. The DNA of the CDR3 is TGTGCCAGTGGGGACAGACAGCCCCAGCATTTT. As protein: CASGDRQPQHF.

The V call is TRBV7-9, the J call TRBJ2-1; 9 bases map to TRBD2. The CDR3 has 17 amino acids. V dropped 5 bases and J dropped 7; count of bases not matched to a gene: 15. CDR1 SEHNR and CDR2 FQNEAQ come from the germline V gene (reference sequence). Written as DNA, the CDR3 is TGTGCCAGCAGCACTCTGAGCGGGGGGAATTCCGGTAATGAGCAGTTCTTC. It codes for CASSTLSGGNSGNEQFF.

CDR3 nucleotides: TGTGCCAGCAGTGACCTAGACGGGCCCCAGCATTTT. It encodes CASSDLDGPQHF. The chain recombines TRBV6-4 with TRBJ1-5, with D uncertain. In germline, CDR1 is MRHNA, CDR2 SNTAGT. V was trimmed by 2 bases and J by 9 bases, leaving 8 bases between them. The CDR3 totals 12 residues.

The chain employs TRBV7-3 and TRBJ1-3; a possible D gene is TRBD1 (6 bases). V lost 2 bases and J lost 4, with 12 bases in between. The CDR3 is 15 amino acids. In germline, CDR1 is SGHTA, CDR2 FQGTGA. DNA of the CDR3: TGTGCCAGCAGCTTATCCGCAGGGGCCGGAAACACCATATATTTT. Protein product: CASSLSAGAGNTIYF.

The chain couples TRBV4-1 to TRBJ2-7, with 13 bases lining up with TRBD2. The ends lost 4 bases at V and 2 bases at J; junction bases unmatched: 14. CDR1 and CDR2 (germline): MGHRA, YSYEKL. This CDR3 region has 19 residues. This chain's CDR3 is CASSPGDLRTSGGTYEQYF. The CDR3 region has the DNA TGCGCCAGCAGCCCTGGGGACCTACGGACTAGCGGGGGAACCTACGAGCAGTACTTC.

The chain uses TRBV13 and TRBJ1-5, with TRBD1 matching over 7 bases. The length of the CDR3 is 15 residues. J was trimmed by 3 bases and V by 2 bases; bases with no gene match: 4. CDR1 and CDR2 (germline): PRHDT, FYEKMQ (reference sequence). The CDR3 spells CASSLRGLDNQPQHF. The CDR3 DNA reads as TGTGCCAGCAGCTTAAGGGGGCTCGACAATCAGCCCCAGCATTTT.

This chain links TRBV11-3 with TRBJ2-4; 10 nucleotides align to TRBD1. CDR1 SGHNT and CDR2 YENEEA come from the germline V gene. This CDR3 spans 17 amino acids. Trimming took 1 base from V and 3 from J; bases not matched to a gene: 6. The chain's CDR3 is CASSLGADRGRKNIQYF. CDR3 nucleotides: TGTGCCAGCAGCTTAGGGGCCGACAGGGGGCGCAAAAACATTCAGTACTTC.

The chain employs TRBV15 and TRBJ2-5; maybe TRBD1 (6 bases). Germline V gives CDR1 LNHNV, CDR2 YYDKDF (reference sequence). The CDR3 sequence is 15 residues long. The germline V and J ends were trimmed by 4 bases and 5 bases, with 17 bases remaining between them. The CDR3 DNA follows: TGTGCCACCAGCAAGAGCAGGGGTCATCGGGAGACCCAGTACTTC. Translating it yields CATSKSRGHRETQYF.

The chain carries TRBV18 and TRBJ2-7, with TRBD1 matching over 9 bases. With V trimmed by 4 bases and J by 3 bases, 7 bases remained unmatched. Germline V gene sequence: CDR1 KGHSH, CDR2 LQKENI. This CDR3 has 15 residues. CDR3 sequence: CASSQSQGAHYEQYF. The CDR3 coding sequence is TGTGCCAGCTCACAATCACAGGGGGCCCACTACGAGCAGTACTTC. Complete variable domain (other parts from reference TRBV18 and TRBJ2-7): NAGVMQNPRHLVRRRGQEARLRCSPMKGHSHVYWYRQLPEEGLKFMVYLQKENIIDESGMPKERFSAEFPKEGPSILRIQQVVRGDSAAYFCASSQSQGAHYEQYFGPGTRLTVT.

The sample holds a few counts of this clone. The chain recombines TRBV29-1 with TRBJ1-2; possible D gene TRBD1, 6 bases. This CDR3 is built from 15 residues. Looked up from germline, CDR1 is SQVTM and CDR2 is ANQGSEA. Trimming stripped 7 bases from V and 4 bases from J, with 22 bases between. In DNA form, the CDR3 reads TGCAGCGCCCAATCGGACAGTCCTCTGGGCTATGGCTACACCTTC. Protein sequence: CSAQSDSPLGYGYTF.

This clone was seen just once. The rearrangement uses TRBV7-6 and TRBJ2-2; maybe TRBD2 (5 bases). Trimming cost V 1 base and J 4 bases, with 13 bases left between them. The V gene's germline CDR1 is SGHVS and CDR2 FNYEAQ. The CDR3 has 16 residues. The CDR3 DNA reads as TGTGCCAGCAGCTTAGACACTTACGGAGGCACCGGGGAGCTGTTTTTT. Translating it yields CASSLDTYGGTGELFF. The whole variable domain, remainder taken from reference TRBV7-6 and TRBJ2-2, is GAGVSQSPRYKVTKRGQDVALRCDPISGHVSLYWYRQALGQGPEFLTYFNYEAQQDKSGLPNDRFSAERPEGSISTLTIQRTEQRDSAMYRCASSLDTYGGTGELFFGEGSRLTVL.

J is TRBJ2-1 and V is TRBV11-2; D perhaps matches TRBD1 (5 bases). Trimming cost V 5 bases and J 4 bases, with 12 bases left between them. The CDR3 runs 14 residues. Per germline, CDR1 SGHAT and CDR2 FQNNGV. CDR3 nucleotides: TGTGCCAGCAGCGCCCTACAGGAGTACAATGAGCAGTTCTTC. Protein: CASSALQEYNEQFF. Variable domain in full (rest from reference TRBV11-2 and TRBJ2-1): EAGVAQSPRYKIIEKRQSVAFWCNPISGHATLYWYQQILGQGPKLLIQFQNNGVVDDSQLPKDRFSAERLKGVDSTLKIQPAKLEDSAVYLCASSALQEYNEQFFGPGTRLTVL.

This chain links TRBV3-1 (or the pseudogene TRBV3-2) with TRBJ1-3, with D hard to call. Germline lookup yields CDR1 LGHDT and CDR2 YNNKEL (reference sequence). The V end was cut by 1 base, the J end by 0 bases, with 16 bases between. This CDR3 has 18 residues. The CDR3 protein is CASSQGYVQPTSGNTIYF. CDR3 coding DNA: TGTGCCAGCAGCCAAGGGTATGTCCAGCCGACCTCTGGAAACACCATATATTTT.

This clone was seen a single time. The V gene is TRBV7-2, the J gene TRBJ2-4; 11 positions match TRBD2. The CDR3 extends over 16 amino acids. V shed 3 bases and J 3 bases; nucleotides not matched to a gene: 4. The germline V gene encodes CDR1 SGHTA and CDR2 FQGNSA. CDR3 region: CASSFGLAGGKNIQYF. CDR3 nucleotide sequence: TGTGCCAGCAGCTTTGGGCTAGCGGGGGGCAAAAACATTCAGTACTTC. The whole variable domain, remainder taken from reference TRBV7-2 and TRBJ2-4, is GAGVSQSPSNKVTEKGKDVELRCDPISGHTALYWYRQSLGQGLEFLIYFQGNSAPDKSGLPSDRFSAERTGGSVSTLTIQRTQQEDSAVYLCASSFGLAGGKNIQYFGAGTRLSVL.